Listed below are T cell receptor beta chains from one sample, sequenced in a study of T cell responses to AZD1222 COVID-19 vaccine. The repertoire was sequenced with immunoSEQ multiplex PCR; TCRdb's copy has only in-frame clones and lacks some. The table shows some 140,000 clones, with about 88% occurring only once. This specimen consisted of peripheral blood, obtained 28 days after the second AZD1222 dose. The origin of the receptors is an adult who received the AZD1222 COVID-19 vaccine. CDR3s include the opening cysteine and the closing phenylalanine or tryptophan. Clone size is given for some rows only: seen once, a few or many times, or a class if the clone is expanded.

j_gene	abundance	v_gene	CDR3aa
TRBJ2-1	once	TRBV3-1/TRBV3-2	CASSAGTSGRAGEQFF
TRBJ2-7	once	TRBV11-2	CASSLGGPSYEQYF
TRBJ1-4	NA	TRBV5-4	CASSPGGGNEKLFF
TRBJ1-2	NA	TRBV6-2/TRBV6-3	CASSYGSGTEGGYTF
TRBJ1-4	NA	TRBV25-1	CASASSRDSGGEKLFF
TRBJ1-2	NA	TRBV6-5	CASSSGTSMRYTF
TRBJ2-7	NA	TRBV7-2	CASSPDTGTGLYEQYF
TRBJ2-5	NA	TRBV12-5	CASGLWGPQETQYF
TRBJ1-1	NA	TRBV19	CASSYQRAPRGEAFF
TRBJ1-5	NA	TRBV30	CAWSVSRFNQPQHF
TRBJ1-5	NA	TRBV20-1	CSARGGTARSQPQHF
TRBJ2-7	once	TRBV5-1	CASSGTGTTGEQYF
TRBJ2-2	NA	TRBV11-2	CASSLGDPGELFF
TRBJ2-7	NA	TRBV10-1	CASSEVGVGEQYF
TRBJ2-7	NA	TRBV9	CASSTRDSYEQYF
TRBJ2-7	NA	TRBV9	CASSVTAGAHSYEQYF
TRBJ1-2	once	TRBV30	CAWTNPGNGYTF
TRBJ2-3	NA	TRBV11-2	CASSPTPPQGADTQYF
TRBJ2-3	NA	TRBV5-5	CASSLGGVTDTQYF
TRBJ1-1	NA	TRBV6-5	CASSSLGGMEEAFF
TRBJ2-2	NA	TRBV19	CASRGLAANTGELFF
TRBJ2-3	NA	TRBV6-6	CASTSTGSDTQYF
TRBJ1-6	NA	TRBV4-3	CASSQGPDSPLHF
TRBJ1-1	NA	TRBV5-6	CASSSPGGTLGTEAFF
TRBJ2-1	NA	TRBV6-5	CASSRGDSYNEQFF
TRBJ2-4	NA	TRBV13	CASSPREGAKNIQYF
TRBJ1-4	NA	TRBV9	CASSVGTQEKLFF
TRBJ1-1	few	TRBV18	CASSTFRDRGHVDTEAFF
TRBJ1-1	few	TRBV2	CASSGQGLTEAFF
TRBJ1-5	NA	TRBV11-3	CASSLARQGYQPQHF
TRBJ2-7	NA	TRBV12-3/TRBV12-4	CASSFWGKYEQYF
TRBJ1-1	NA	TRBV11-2	CASSLEGGTGGEAFF
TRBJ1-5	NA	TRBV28	CASSLGQGNQPQHF
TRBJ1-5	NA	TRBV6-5	CASSSAQGAAQPQHF
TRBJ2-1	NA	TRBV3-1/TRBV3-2	CASSQGPGTSYNEQFF
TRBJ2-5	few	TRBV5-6	CASSLWNQETQYF
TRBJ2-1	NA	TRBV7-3	CASSPQTTGSNEQFF
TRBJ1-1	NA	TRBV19	CASSPWDRGLNTEAFF
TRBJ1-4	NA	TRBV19	CASSMIPPTTYGEKLFF
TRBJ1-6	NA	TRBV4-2	CASSQGGPSNSPLHF
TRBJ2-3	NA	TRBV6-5	CASRTQGANTQYF
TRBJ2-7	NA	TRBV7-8	CASSPRTGTYEQYF
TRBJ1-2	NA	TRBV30	CAWSPYTKGYGYTF
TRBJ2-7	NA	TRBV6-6	CASSSRDEQYF
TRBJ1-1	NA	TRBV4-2	CASSQDQGNTEAFF
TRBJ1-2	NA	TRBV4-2	CASSQEVRGQGYGYTF
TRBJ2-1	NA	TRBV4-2	CASSRSSYNEQFF
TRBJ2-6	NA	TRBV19	CASLGTYAGANVLTF